This T cell receptor (beta chain) was sequenced in a study of cytomegalovirus exposure and HLA in healthy donors. The wider study: Early released data had around 88 million unique TCRs, all coming from HLA-typed donors.

This clone was seen more than once but under ten times. What it binds is not known. PCR was performed using 60 Vbeta and 13 Jbeta primers. The table came from immunoSEQ multiplex PCR; TCRdb's copy has only in-frame clones and leaves some out. In the table there are more than 30,000 clones, roughly 67% of which are singletons. Study results and caveats: Donors were assumed by presence/absence analyses to have roughly uniform sequencing depth. Equally common other TCR beta chains were less clonally expanded than HLA-associated ones, a later analysis found. Within a later analysis, the majority of CMV-associated TCR beta chains appeared HLA-restricted.

Material: PBMCs. The receptor was isolated from a man aged 35 to 55 in good health and CMV-seropositive.

The CDR3 is CASMRGLAGTQYF. The CDR3 coding sequence is TGTGCCAGTATGAGAGGACTAGCAGGGACCCAGTACTTC. The chain is built from TRBV19 and TRBJ2-5, with 8 nucleotides matching TRBD2. Germline V gives CDR1 LNHDA, CDR2 SQIVND (reference sequence). V dropped 7 bases and J dropped 7; count of bases not matched to a gene: 8. This CDR3 spans 13 amino acids.